This T cell receptor (beta chain) came from a study of control samples from healthy donors and cancer patients. Profiled with immunoSEQ multiplex PCR; TCRdb holds only in-frame clones, not every one. The data contain under 100,000 clones, about 87% of them singletons. Trimming cost V 6 bases and J 0 bases, with 12 bases left between them. The germline CDR1 and CDR2 sequences are MNHEY and SMNVEV (reference sequence). The CDR3 runs 15 residues. The V call is TRBV27, the J call TRBJ1-3; D unresolved. This TCR came from a woman aged 70-85 years in good health. The sequenced sample was blood. The CDR3 DNA reads TGTGCCAGCAGCATGACCTGGGGCTCTGGAAACACCATATATTTT. It translates to CASSMTWGSGNTIYF.